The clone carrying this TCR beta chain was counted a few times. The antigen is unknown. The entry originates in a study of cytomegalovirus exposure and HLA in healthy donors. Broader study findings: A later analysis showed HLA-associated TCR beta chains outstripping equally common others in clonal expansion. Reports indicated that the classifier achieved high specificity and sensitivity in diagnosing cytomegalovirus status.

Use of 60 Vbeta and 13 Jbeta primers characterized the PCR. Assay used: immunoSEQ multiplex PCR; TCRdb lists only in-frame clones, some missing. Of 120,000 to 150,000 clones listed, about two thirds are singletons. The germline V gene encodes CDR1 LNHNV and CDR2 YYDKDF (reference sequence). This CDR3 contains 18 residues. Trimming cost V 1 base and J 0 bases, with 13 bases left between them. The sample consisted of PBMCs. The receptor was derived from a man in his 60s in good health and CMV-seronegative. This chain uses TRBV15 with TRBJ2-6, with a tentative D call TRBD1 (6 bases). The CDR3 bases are TGTGCCACCAGCAGAGTCAGGGGCCGGGTCTCTGGGGCCAACGTCCTGACTTTC. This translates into CATSRVRGRVSGANVLTF. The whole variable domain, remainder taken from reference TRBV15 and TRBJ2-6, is DAMVIQNPRYQVTQFGKPVTLSCSQTLNHNVMYWYQQKSSQAPKLLFHYYDKDFNNEADTPDNFQSRRPNTSFCFLDIRSPGLGDTAMYLCATSRVRGRVSGANVLTFGAGSRLTVL.